This is a list of T cell receptor beta chains from one sample in a study of T cell responses to AZD1222 COVID-19 vaccine. Clones were sequenced by immunoSEQ multiplex PCR, and TCRdb holds only the in-frame ones, with some missing. The sample has under 200,000 clones; about 83% are singletons. The sample here was peripheral blood, taken 28 days after the second AZD1222 dose. The receptors derive from an adult who received the AZD1222 COVID-19 vaccine. The CDR3 runs from the conserved cysteine through the conserved F or W. A D gene is named only where the DNA matches it firmly. The size entry is marked missing in some rows and otherwise reads once, few, many or a size class.

CDR3 protein,CDR3 DNA,D gene,clone size,J gene,V gene
CASSSSGTGVYGYTF,TGTGCCAGCAGCTCCTCCGGGACAGGAGTCTATGGCTACACCTTC,TRBD1,-,TRBJ1-2,TRBV5-5
CASERQGPGNTIYF,TGTGCCAGCGAACGACAGGGGCCTGGAAACACCATATATTTT,TRBD1,-,TRBJ1-3,TRBV5-6
CASSGGVWQGANQPQHF,TGTGCCAGCAGTGGAGGGGTTTGGCAGGGGGCGAATCAGCCCCAGCATTTT,TRBD1,-,TRBJ1-5,TRBV6-1
CAWSRAANYGYTF,TGTGCCTGGAGTAGGGCAGCTAACTATGGCTACACTTTC,-,-,TRBJ1-2,TRBV30
CASSVGDPGGRETQYF,TGTGCCAGCAGCGTAGGGGACCCGGGGGGCCGAGAGACCCAGTACTTC,-,-,TRBJ2-5,TRBV9
CASSPHTVTDTQYF,TGTGCCAGCAGCCCCCATACCGTCACAGATACGCAGTATTTT,-,-,TRBJ2-3,TRBV9
CASSFSGTEAFF,TGTGCCAGCAGTTTTAGTGGGACCGAAGCTTTCTTT,-,-,TRBJ1-1,TRBV12-3/TRBV12-4
CASGRRGAGEQYF,TGCGCCAGCGGGCGGCGGGGGGCGGGAGAGCAGTACTTC,TRBD2,-,TRBJ2-7,TRBV10-1
CAPRVGNYGYTF,TGTGCCCCGAGGGTAGGGAACTATGGCTACACCTTC,-,-,TRBJ1-2,TRBV5-5
CASSSLTGLPYEQYF,TGCGCCAGCAGCTCCTTGACAGGTCTACCTTACGAGCAGTACTTC,-,-,TRBJ2-7,TRBV5-1
CASRGSKPPYTF,TGCGCCAGCCGCGGCAGTAAACCACCCTACACCTTC,-,-,TRBJ1-2,TRBV5-1
CASSVAADTEAFF,TGTGCCAGCAGCGTAGCGGCAGACACTGAAGCTTTCTTT,-,few,TRBJ1-1,TRBV9
CASSGGQPQHF,TGTGCCAGCAGTGGCGGACAGCCCCAGCATTTT,-,-,TRBJ1-5,TRBV12-3/TRBV12-4
CASSEGRGKQPQHF,TGTGCCAGCAGCGAAGGGCGAGGAAAACAGCCCCAGCATTTT,-,-,TRBJ1-5,TRBV6-1
CASSSGGWGEKLFF,TGTGCCAGCAGTTCGGGGGGCTGGGGTGAAAAACTGTTTTTT,-,-,TRBJ1-4,TRBV6-1
CASSLSFSGAIDSPLHF,TGTGCCAGCAGTTTAAGCTTCTCGGGTGCAATTGATTCACCCCTCCACTTT,-,-,TRBJ1-6,TRBV7-2
CASSKTENTEAFF,TGTGCCAGCAGTAAGACAGAGAACACTGAAGCTTTCTTT,-,-,TRBJ1-1,TRBV6-5
CATSRDHPAQGNEQFF,TGTGCCACCAGCAGAGATCACCCCGCCCAGGGAAATGAGCAGTTCTTC,-,-,TRBJ2-1,TRBV15
CASSGWQGNQPQHF,TGTGCCAGCAGTGGGTGGCAGGGCAATCAGCCCCAGCATTTT,-,once,TRBJ1-5,TRBV2
CASSVAAGTEAFF,TGTGCCAGCAGCGTAGCTGCGGGCACTGAAGCTTTCTTT,-,-,TRBJ1-1,TRBV9
CAISEGASRNTEAFF,TGTGCCATCAGTGAAGGGGCTTCTAGGAACACTGAAGCTTTCTTT,-,-,TRBJ1-1,TRBV10-3
CAWRTGEGEAFF,TGTGCCTGGAGGACAGGTGAGGGTGAAGCTTTCTTT,-,-,TRBJ1-1,TRBV30
CASSLAFMDRGLGYTF,TGTGCCAGCAGCTTGGCCTTTATGGACAGGGGGCTTGGCTACACCTTC,TRBD1,few,TRBJ1-2,TRBV5-5
CASSIDLTGGSTF,TGTGCCAGTAGTATAGATCTTACAGGGGGATCCACCTTC,TRBD1,-,TRBJ1-2,TRBV19
CSAIQGATTYNEQFF,TGCAGCGCCATCCAGGGTGCCACTACCTACAATGAGCAGTTCTTC,-,-,TRBJ2-1,TRBV29-1
CASSPPGGGITEAFF,TGTGCCAGCTCACCACCCGGGGGGGGAATCACTGAAGCTTTCTTT,-,-,TRBJ1-1,TRBV18
CASSFAPGGSEQYF,TGTGCCAGCAGCTTTGCCCCGGGGGGGAGCGAGCAGTACTTC,TRBD2,-,TRBJ2-7,TRBV7-2
CASNTPVRGNSPLHF,TGCGCCAGCAACACACCAGTGAGGGGTAATTCACCCCTCCACTTT,-,-,TRBJ1-6,TRBV4-1
CASSFSWTGVNTEAFF,TGTGCCAGCAGTTTCTCCTGGACAGGCGTGAACACTGAAGCTTTCTTT,TRBD1,once,TRBJ1-1,TRBV6-5
CASSPWGPSYEQYF,TGCGCCAGCAGCCCTTGGGGGCCAAGCTACGAGCAGTACTTC,-,-,TRBJ2-7,TRBV5-1
CSAVYYGYTF,TGCAGTGCTGTGTACTATGGCTACACCTTC,-,-,TRBJ1-2,TRBV20-1
CASSLGGTENYGYTF,TGTGCCAGCAGCTTAGGCGGGACAGAGAACTATGGCTACACCTTC,TRBD1,-,TRBJ1-2,TRBV13
CASSPPRGGWGAAFF,TGTGCCAGCAGCCCCCCCCGAGGTGGTTGGGGAGCAGCTTTCTTT,-,-,TRBJ1-1,TRBV3-1/TRBV3-2
CASVTGVGYGYTF,TGTGCCAGCGTGACAGGGGTAGGCTATGGCTACACCTTC,TRBD1,-,TRBJ1-2,TRBV5-6
CASSQDNRGQTQYF,TGCGCCAGCAGCCAAGATAACAGGGGGCAGACCCAGTACTTC,TRBD1,-,TRBJ2-5,TRBV4-3
CASSIYGELFF,TGTGCCAGCTCCATCTACGGGGAGCTGTTTTTT,-,few,TRBJ2-2,TRBV3-1/TRBV3-2
CASSMGLAIDTQYF,TGTGCCAGTAGTATGGGACTAGCAATAGATACGCAGTATTTT,TRBD2,-,TRBJ2-3,TRBV19
CASSYSNGHLAKNIQYF,TGTGCCAGCAGTTACTCGAACGGGCATCTAGCCAAAAACATTCAGTACTTC,-,-,TRBJ2-4,TRBV6-2/TRBV6-3
CASSTSSYEQYF,TGTGCCAGCAGCACCTCGTCCTACGAGCAGTACTTC,-,few,TRBJ2-7,TRBV7-8
CASSHTTGNTEAFF,TGTGCCAGCAGCCACACCACAGGGAACACTGAAGCTTTCTTT,-,-,TRBJ1-1,TRBV4-2